This TCR beta chain was sequenced in a study of long-term antiretroviral therapy in people with HIV (dated by TCRdb to the early 2020s). In the study overall: The earliest samples were collected about a decade before the 2015 WHO recommendation for immediate ART, when ART was typically delayed until CD4 counts fell. Whether ART initiation and durable HIV suppression were associated with changes in peripheral blood TRB repertoire composition and diversity was tested in a retrospective serial study. A total of 150 to 200 cryopreserved PBMC samples came from a few dozen adults with confirmed HIV infection and were collected serially over a mean of roughly six years (range 1-12). Of the roughly 30 participants with HIV, approximately twelve were female. Test extractions of a monoclonal T-cell line alongside some 35 polyclonal samples showed no cross-contamination during QIAcube processing.

Trimming at the junction amounts to 1 base on V and 4 bases on J, and the germline ends lie 8 bases apart. According to the germline V gene (reference sequence), CDR1 reads SGHNT and CDR2 reads YYREEE. CDR3 length: 13 amino acids, cysteine to phenylalanine. The entry retains the CDR3 DNA only, 39 bases that are in frame from base 1. Participants were included only if at least one PBMC sample before ART initiation and at least two post-ART samples were available. Every participant with HIV received treatment in the United States of America. Before DNA extraction, cryopreserved samples of roughly 0.9-11 million PBMC were thawed and then washed. At the time of the earliest PBMC sample, participants with HIV were aged between about 23 and 54 years. PBMC samples from each participant spanned 1-4 timepoints before ART initiation and 2-8 timepoints after ART initiation, with a median of 7 samples. Serial HIV viral load, CD4+ T-cell count, ART history and demographic data were obtained for every participant. A Qiagen kit on a QIAcube was used to extract genomic DNA from unsorted PBMC, with samples processed in batches of 12.

The immunoSEQ hsTCRB v3.0 assay was used at survey level resolution to sequence the TRB variable region. The target sequencing depth for TRB was roughly 35,000-55,000 T-cell genomes per sample. An Illumina MiSeq with a v3 150-cycle kit was used to sequence the pooled TRB libraries. Regarding the original processing steps: Repertoire analysis was performed in R inside a reproducible Nextflow workflow that covered QC, data transformation and analysis. LymphoSeq2, an R package for exploring AIRR-Seq data, was used to implement custom analyses. A handful of samples that yielded fewer than 5000 total TRB sequences were excluded, so that fewer than 250 HIV repertoires were analyzed. Among the 170 to 200 retained HIV repertoires, 55 to 65 were collected before ART initiation and under 150 after ART initiation. Repertoires were downsampled to 5000 TRB nucleotide sequences, and summary statistics were averaged over 100 downsampling iterations. The analysis kept only TRB sequences whose CDR3 regions were at least seven amino acids long. Diversity was measured with a Shannon entropy-derived clonality score and the Gini coefficient. In repertoire networks, the top 5000 CDR3 amino acid sequences were linked whenever an edit distance of one separated two sequences. For TRB CDR3 amino acid sequences, GLIPH2 was used to predict antigen specificity groups and MHC restriction. Known CMV, EBV, HIV or tissue antigen associations were flagged by matching CDR3 amino acid sequences against VDJdb and McPAS-TCR. Pre-ART, post-ART and control groups were compared with Wilcoxon signed-rank tests and Holm-Bonferroni correction. As stored in TCRdb, this immuneACCESS dataset retains in-frame rearrangements with V and J assigned. A fraction of the clones does not appear; measured against another copy, unresolved V genes explain less than half of the discrepancy, and the remainder lacks a known reason. For V, J and clone size, that table is used; D and trimming come from the DNA. The table for this sample lists 23,000 or so clones; 60% to 80% of them were counted only once. The ten largest account for roughly 10% of the sample.

Points on this clone: The antigen it recognizes is unknown. No base quality information exists; no much larger clone differs at one position.

What the study reported, not specific to this receptor: Since PBMC availability was limited, sequencing covered only the TCR beta chain, with no alpha chain pairing. Because pre-ART samples had limited cell numbers, profiling was done on unsorted PBMC rather than on sorted CD4+ and CD8+ T cells. Inferences about post-ART repertoire changes are limited because no data were available on ART adherence, viral resistance or therapy changes. Narrower CDR3 length ranges were observed in HIV repertoires than in controls, and an antigen-experienced repertoire with only a slight naive shift after ART was suggested by the network structure. The repertoire was dominated across all time points by expanded TRB clones identified before ART initiation, although this dominance was seen to fluctuate and to decrease in many PLHIV after ART. The samples span the years 2004 to 2017, and the ART regimens used may be less effective than current regimens. A significant increase in TRB diversity was found to be associated with ART initiation, although TRB diversity was observed to remain significantly below that of transplant donor controls even after long-term ART.

Sequencing was performed on unsorted PBMCs, taken 2.1 years after starting antiretroviral therapy. This receptor chain uses TRBV5-4 and TRBJ1-1; D gene: possibly TRBD1, on 6 matching bases. The clonotype comes from a man aged 30 to 45 with HIV. The DNA sequence is given as TGTGCCAGCAGCTTGATCAGGGGCACTGAAGCTTTCTTT. Translated, it reads CASSLIRGTEAFF.